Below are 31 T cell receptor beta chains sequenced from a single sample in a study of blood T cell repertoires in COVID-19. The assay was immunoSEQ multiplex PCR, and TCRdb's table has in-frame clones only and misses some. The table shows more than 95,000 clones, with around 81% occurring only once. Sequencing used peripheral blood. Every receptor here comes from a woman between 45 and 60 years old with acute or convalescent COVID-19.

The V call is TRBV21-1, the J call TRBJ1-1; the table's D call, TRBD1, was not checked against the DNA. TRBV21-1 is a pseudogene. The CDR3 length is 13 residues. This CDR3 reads CASSNRGLPEAFF. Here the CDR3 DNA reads TGTGCCAGCAGCAATAGGGGTTTGCCTGAAGCTTTCTTT.

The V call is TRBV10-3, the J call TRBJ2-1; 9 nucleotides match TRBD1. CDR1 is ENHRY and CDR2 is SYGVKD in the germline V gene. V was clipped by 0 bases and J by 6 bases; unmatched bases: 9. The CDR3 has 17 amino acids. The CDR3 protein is CAISESLGQGTSNEQFF. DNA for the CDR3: TGTGCCATCAGTGAGTCGCTGGGACAGGGTACCAGCAATGAGCAGTTCTTC.

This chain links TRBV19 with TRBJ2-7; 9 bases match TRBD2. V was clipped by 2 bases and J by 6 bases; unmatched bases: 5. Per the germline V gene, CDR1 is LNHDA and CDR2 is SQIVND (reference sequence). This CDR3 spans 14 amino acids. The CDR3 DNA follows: TGTGCCAGTAGTATAATAGCGGGGGCCCTCGAGCAGTACTTC. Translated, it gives CASSIIAGALEQYF. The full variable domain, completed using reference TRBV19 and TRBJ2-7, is DGGITQSPKYLFRKEGQNVTLSCEQNLNHDAMYWYRQDPGQGLRLIYYSQIVNDFQKGDIAEGYSVSREKKESFPLTVTSAQKNPTAFYLCASSIIAGALEQYFGPGTRLTVT.

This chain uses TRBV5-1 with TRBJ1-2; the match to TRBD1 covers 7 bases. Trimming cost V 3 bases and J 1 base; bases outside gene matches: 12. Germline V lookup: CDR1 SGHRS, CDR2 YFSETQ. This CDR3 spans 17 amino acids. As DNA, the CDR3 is TGCGCCAGCAGCTCTGCCGGGACAGCGCTCCTTAACTATGGCTACACCTTC. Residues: CASSSAGTALLNYGYTF.

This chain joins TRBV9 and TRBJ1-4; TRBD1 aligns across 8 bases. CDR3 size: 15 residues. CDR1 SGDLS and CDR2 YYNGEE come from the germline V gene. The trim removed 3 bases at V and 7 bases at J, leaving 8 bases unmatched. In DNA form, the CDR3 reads TGTGCCAGCAGCGCCTCGACAGGGGATGGTGAAAAACTGTTTTTT. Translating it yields CASSASTGDGEKLFF. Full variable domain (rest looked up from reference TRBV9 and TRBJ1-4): DSGVTQTPKHLITATGQRVTLRCSPRSGDLSVYWYQQSLDQGLQFLIQYYNGEERAKGNILERFSAQQFPDLHSELNLSSLELGDSALYFCASSASTGDGEKLFFGSGTQLSVL.

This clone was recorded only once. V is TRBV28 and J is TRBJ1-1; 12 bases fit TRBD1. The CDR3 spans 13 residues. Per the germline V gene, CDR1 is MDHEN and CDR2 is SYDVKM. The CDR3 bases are TGTGCTGGGACAGGGGGCTTGAACACTGAAGCTTTCTTT. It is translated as CAGTGGLNTEAFF.

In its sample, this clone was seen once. CDR3 bases: TGTGCCAGCAGCAACTATATCTCTGGAAACACCATATATTTT. It yields the protein CASSNYISGNTIYF. The chain joins TRBV3-1 (or the pseudogene TRBV3-2) to TRBJ1-3; D is unresolved. V was shortened by 5 bases and J by 0 bases, with 8 bases between the two germline ends. Germline loops: CDR1 LGHDT, CDR2 YNNKEL (reference sequence). The CDR3 is made up of 14 amino acids.

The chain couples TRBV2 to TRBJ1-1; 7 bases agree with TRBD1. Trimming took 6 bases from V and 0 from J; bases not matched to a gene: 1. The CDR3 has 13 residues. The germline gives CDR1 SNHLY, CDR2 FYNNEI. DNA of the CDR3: TGTGCCAGCAGGGACAGGATGAACACTGAAGCTTTCTTT. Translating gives CASRDRMNTEAFF.

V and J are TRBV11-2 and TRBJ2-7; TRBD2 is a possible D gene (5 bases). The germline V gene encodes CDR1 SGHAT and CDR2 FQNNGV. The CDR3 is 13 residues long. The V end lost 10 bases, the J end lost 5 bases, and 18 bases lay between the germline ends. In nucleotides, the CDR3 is TGTGCCACCTCTCGAGGAGGCAGCGACGAGCAGTACTTC. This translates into CATSRGGSDEQYF.

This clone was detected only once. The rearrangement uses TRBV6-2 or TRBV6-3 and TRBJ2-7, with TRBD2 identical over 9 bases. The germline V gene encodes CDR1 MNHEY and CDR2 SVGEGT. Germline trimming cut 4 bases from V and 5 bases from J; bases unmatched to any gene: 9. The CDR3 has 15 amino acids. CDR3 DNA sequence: TGTGCCAGCAGTTCACCGGGACTAGCTGCCCACGAGCAGTACTTC. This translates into CASSSPGLAAHEQYF.

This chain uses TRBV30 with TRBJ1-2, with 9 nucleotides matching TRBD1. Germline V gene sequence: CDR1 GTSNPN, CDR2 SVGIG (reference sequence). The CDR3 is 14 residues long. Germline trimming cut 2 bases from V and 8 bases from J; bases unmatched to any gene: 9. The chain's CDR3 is CAWSSGTGLIGYTF. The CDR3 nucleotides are TGTGCCTGGAGTTCCGGGACAGGGCTTATAGGCTACACCTTC.

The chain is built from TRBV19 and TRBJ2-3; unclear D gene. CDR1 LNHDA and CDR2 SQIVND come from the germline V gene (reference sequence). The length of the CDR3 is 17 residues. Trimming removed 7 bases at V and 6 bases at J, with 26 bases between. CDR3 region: CASKSGLGQLPSDTQYF. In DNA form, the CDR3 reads TGTGCCAGTAAGTCAGGCTTGGGCCAGCTTCCTTCGGATACGCAGTATTTT.

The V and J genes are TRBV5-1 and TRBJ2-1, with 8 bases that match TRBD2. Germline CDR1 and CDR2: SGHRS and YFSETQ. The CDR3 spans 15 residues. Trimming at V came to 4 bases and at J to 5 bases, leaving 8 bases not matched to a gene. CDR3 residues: CASSPSGSLDNEQFF. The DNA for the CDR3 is TGCGCCAGCAGCCCGAGCGGGAGCCTTGACAATGAGCAGTTCTTC. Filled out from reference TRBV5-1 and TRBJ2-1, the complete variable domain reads KAGVTQTPRYLIKTRGQQVTLSCSPISGHRSVSWYQQTPGQGLQFLFEYFSETQRNKGNFPGRFSGRQFSNSRSEMNVSTLELGDSALYLCASSPSGSLDNEQFFGPGTRLTVL.

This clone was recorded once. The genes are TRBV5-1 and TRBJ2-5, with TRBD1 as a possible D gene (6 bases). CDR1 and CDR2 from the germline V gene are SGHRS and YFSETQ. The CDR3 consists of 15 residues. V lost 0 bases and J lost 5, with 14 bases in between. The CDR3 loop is CASSLGQGTSETQYF. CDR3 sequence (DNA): TGCGCCAGCAGCTTGGGTCAGGGGACATCGGAGACCCAGTACTTC. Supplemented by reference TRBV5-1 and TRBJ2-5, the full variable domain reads KAGVTQTPRYLIKTRGQQVTLSCSPISGHRSVSWYQQTPGQGLQFLFEYFSETQRNKGNFPGRFSGRQFSNSRSEMNVSTLELGDSALYLCASSLGQGTSETQYFGPGTRLLVL.

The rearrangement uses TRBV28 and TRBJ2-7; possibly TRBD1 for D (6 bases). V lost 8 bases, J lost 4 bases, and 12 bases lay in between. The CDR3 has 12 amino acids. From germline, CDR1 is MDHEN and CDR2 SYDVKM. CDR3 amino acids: CASRDTVYEQYF. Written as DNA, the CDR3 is TGTGCCAGCCGGGACACCGTTTACGAGCAGTACTTC.

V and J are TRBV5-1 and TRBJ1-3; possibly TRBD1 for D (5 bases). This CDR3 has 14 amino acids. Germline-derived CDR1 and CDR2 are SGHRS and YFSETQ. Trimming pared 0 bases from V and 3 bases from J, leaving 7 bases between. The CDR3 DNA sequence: TGCGCCAGCAGCTTGGCAGGGATTGGAAACACCATATATTTT. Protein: CASSLAGIGNTIYF. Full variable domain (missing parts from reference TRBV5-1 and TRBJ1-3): KAGVTQTPRYLIKTRGQQVTLSCSPISGHRSVSWYQQTPGQGLQFLFEYFSETQRNKGNFPGRFSGRQFSNSRSEMNVSTLELGDSALYLCASSLAGIGNTIYFGEGSWLTVV.

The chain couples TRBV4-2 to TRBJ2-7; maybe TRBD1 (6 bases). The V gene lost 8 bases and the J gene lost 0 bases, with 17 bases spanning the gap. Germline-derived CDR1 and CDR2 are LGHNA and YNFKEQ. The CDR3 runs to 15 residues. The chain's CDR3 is CASAKGEKVSYEQYF. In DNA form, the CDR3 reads TGTGCCAGCGCGAAGGGGGAGAAAGTCTCCTACGAGCAGTACTTC.

The CDR3 reads CASTLPGLIYGYTF. The CDR3 nucleotides are TGTGCCAGCACCCTGCCGGGACTCATCTATGGCTACACCTTC. The J gene is TRBJ1-2, the V gene TRBV6-6; TRBD1 is a possible D gene (5 bases). From germline, CDR1 is MNHNY and CDR2 SVGAGI (reference sequence). V was pared by 7 bases and J by 4 bases, with 16 bases between. The CDR3 is 14 residues long.

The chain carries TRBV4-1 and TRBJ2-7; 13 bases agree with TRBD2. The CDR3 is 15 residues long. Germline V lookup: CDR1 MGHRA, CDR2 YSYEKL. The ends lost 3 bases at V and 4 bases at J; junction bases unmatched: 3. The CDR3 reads CASSHRTSGSYEQYF. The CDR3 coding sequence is TGCGCCAGCAGCCACCGGACTAGCGGGAGTTACGAGCAGTACTTC.

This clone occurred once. The CDR3 here is CASSEQANTGELFF. The CDR3 DNA sequence: TGCGCCAGCAGTGAACAGGCGAACACCGGGGAGCTGTTTTTT. The chain joins TRBV10-2 to TRBJ2-2; the D gene is possibly TRBD1 (5 bases). V shed 3 bases and J shed 0 bases, with 5 bases lying between them. The CDR3 sequence is 14 residues long. Germline V gene sequence: CDR1 WSHSY, CDR2 SAAADI.

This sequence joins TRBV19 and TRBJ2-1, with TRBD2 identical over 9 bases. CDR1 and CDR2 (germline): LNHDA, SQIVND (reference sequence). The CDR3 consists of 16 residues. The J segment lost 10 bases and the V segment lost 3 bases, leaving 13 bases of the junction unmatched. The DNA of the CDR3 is TGTGCCAGTAGTATTCTAGCGGGGAGGGGGGTAAGGGAGCAGTTCTTC. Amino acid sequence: CASSILAGRGVREQFF.

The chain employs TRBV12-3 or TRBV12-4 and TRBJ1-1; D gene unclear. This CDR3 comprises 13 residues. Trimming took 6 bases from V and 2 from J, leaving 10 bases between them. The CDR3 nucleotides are TGTGCCAGCAGACTTCAGGAAAACACTGAAGCTTTCTTT. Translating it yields CASRLQENTEAFF.

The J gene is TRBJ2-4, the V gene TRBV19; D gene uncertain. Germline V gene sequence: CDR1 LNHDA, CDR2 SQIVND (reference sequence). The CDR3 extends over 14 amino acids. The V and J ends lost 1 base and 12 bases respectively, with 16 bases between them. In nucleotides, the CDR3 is TGTGCCAGTAGTATAGGTAGCCCCCCAGTATATCAGTACTTC. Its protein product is CASSIGSPPVYQYF.

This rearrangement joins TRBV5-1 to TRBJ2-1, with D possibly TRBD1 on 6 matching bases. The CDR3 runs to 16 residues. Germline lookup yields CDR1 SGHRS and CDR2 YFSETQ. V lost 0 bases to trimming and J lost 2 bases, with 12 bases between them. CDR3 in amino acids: CASSLEQGVTYNEQFF. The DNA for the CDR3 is TGCGCCAGCAGCTTGGAACAGGGCGTCACCTACAATGAGCAGTTCTTC. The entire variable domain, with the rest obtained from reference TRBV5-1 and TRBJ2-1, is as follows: KAGVTQTPRYLIKTRGQQVTLSCSPISGHRSVSWYQQTPGQGLQFLFEYFSETQRNKGNFPGRFSGRQFSNSRSEMNVSTLELGDSALYLCASSLEQGVTYNEQFFGPGTRLTVL.

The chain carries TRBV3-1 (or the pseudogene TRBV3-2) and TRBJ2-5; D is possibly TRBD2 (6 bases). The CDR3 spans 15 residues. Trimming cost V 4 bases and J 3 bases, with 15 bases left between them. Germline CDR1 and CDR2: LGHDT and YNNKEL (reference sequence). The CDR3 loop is CASSPNGGLKETQYF. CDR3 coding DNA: TGTGCCAGCAGCCCAAACGGGGGACTCAAAGAGACCCAGTACTTC.

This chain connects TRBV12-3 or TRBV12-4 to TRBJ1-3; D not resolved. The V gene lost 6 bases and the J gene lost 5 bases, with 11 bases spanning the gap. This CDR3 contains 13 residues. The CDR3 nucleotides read TGTGCCAGCAGCCGCGACACACGAAACACCATATATTTT. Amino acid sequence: CASSRDTRNTIYF.

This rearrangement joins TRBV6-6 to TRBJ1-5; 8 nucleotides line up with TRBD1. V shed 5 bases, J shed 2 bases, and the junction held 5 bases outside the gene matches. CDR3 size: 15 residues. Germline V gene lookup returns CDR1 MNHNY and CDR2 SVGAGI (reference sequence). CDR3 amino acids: CASSPTGVRNQPQHF. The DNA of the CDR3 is TGTGCCAGCAGTCCGACAGGGGTCCGCAATCAGCCCCAGCATTTT.

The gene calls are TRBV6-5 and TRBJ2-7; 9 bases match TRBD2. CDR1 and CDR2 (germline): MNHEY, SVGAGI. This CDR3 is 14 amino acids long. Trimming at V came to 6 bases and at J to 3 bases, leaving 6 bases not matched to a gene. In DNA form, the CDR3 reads TGTGCCAGCAGGCTAGCGGGACAAAACTACGAGCAGTACTTC. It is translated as CASRLAGQNYEQYF.

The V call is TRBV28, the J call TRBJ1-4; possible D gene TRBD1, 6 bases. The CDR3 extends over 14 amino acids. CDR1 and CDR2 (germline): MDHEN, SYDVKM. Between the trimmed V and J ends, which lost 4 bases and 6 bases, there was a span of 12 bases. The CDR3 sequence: CASSYRVGDEKLFF. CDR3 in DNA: TGTGCCAGCAGTTACAGGGTTGGTGATGAAAAACTGTTTTTT. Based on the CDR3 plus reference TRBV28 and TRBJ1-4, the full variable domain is DVKVTQSSRYLVKRTGEKVFLECVQDMDHENMFWYRQDPGLGLRLIYFSYDVKMKEKGDIPEGYSVSREKKERFSLILESASTNQTSMYLCASSYRVGDEKLFFGSGTQLSVL.

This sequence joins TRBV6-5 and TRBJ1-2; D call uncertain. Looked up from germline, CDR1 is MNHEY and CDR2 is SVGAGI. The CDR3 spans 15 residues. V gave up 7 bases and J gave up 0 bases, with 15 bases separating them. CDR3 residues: CASNWGAEANYGYTF. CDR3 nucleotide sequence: TGTGCCAGCAATTGGGGAGCGGAGGCTAACTATGGCTACACCTTC.

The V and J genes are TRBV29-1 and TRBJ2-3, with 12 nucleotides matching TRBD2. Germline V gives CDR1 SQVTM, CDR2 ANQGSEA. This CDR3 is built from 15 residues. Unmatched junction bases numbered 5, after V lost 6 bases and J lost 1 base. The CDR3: CSVLGLAGRTDTQYF. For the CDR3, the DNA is TGCAGCGTGTTGGGACTAGCGGGCCGCACAGATACGCAGTATTTT.